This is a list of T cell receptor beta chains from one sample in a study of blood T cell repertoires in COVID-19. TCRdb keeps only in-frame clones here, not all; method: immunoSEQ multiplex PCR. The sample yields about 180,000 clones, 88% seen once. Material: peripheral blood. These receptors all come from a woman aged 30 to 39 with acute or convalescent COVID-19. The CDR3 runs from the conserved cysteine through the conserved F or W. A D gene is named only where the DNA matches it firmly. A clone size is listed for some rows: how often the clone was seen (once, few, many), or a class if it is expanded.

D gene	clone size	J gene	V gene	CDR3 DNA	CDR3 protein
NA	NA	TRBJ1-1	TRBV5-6	TGTGCCAGCAGCTTCTCGGGTTCATTGAACACTGAAGCTTTCTTT	CASSFSGSLNTEAFF
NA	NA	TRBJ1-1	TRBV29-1	TGCAGCGCTGCGGACAGAACCCCTGAAGCTTTCTTT	CSAADRTPEAFF
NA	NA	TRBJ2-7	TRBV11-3	TGTGCCAGCAGCTGGCAGGGGAAGACCTACGAGCAGTACTTC	CASSWQGKTYEQYF
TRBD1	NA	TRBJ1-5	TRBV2	TGTGCCAGCAGCCCCGGGACAGGGGTAATTCAGCCCCAGCATTTT	CASSPGTGVIQPQHF
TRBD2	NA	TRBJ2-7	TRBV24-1	TGTGCCACCCCGACTAGCGGGAGTGACGAGCAGTACTTC	CATPTSGSDEQYF
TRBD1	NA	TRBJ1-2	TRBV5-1	TGCGCCAGCAGCCGCTCTCCCGGACAGGATGGCTACACCTTC	CASSRSPGQDGYTF
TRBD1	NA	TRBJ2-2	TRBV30	TGTGCCTTCCAAACAGGGGTCCACACCGGGGAGCTGTTTTTT	CAFQTGVHTGELFF
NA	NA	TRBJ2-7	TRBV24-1	TGTGCCACCAGTGACCGGGACTACGAGCAGTACTTC	CATSDRDYEQYF
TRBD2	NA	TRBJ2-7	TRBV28	TGTGCCAGCAGTTGGAGACCGGGACTAGCGGGAGGAGGAGAATGGAAGCAGTACTTC	CASSWRPGLAGGGEWKQYF
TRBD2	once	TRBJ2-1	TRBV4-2	TGTGCCAGCAGCCCCCCGGGACTAGCGGGAGGGCCAAGTTACAATGAGCAGTTCTTC	CASSPPGLAGGPSYNEQFF
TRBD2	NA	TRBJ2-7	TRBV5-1	TGCGCCAGTACTAGCGGTAGGACCTACGAGCAGTACTTC	CASTSGRTYEQYF
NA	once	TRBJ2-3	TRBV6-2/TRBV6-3	TGTGCCAGCAGTTCGTCCACAGATACGCAGTATTTT	CASSSSTDTQYF
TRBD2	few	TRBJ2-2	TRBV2	TGTGCCAGCAGTGGGCTAGCGGGAGCCGGGGAGCTGTTTTTT	CASSGLAGAGELFF
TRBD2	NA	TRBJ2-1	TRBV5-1	TGCGCCAGCAGCTCCCTGGGACTAGCGGGAACTAGCTCCTACAATGAGCAGTTCTTC	CASSSLGLAGTSSYNEQFF
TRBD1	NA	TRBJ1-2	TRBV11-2	TGTGCCAGCAGCTTTGGGACAGGCTATGGCTACACCTTC	CASSFGTGYGYTF
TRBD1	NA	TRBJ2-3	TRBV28	TGTGCCAGCAGTTTACTAGGGGGCGCGATTACGCAGTATTTT	CASSLLGGAITQYF
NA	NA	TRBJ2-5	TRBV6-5	TGTGCCAGCAGGACTAGTTCTGAGACCCAGTACTTC	CASRTSSETQYF
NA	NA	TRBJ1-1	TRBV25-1	TGTGCCAGCAAGGAGGGGAACACTGAAGCTTTCTTT	CASKEGNTEAFF
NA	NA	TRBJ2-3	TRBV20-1	TGCAGTGCTAGAGGTCGGGATACGCAGTATTTT	CSARGRDTQYF
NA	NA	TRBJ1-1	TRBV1	TGCACCAGCAGCCAAGGGGCAGCGGGACCAATATTTCCGAACACTGAAGCTTTCTTT	CTSSQGAAGPIFPNTEAFF
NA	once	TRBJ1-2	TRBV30	TGTGCCTGGAGTGTACGCCCAGGGGTCTATGGCTACACCTTC	CAWSVRPGVYGYTF
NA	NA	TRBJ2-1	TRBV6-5	TGTGCCAGCGCCCTGGGAGTGTTCTACAATGAGCAGTTCTTC	CASALGVFYNEQFF
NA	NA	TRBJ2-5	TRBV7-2	TGTGCCAGCACCTCATACGGGGGTACGGAGACCCAGTACTTC	CASTSYGGTETQYF
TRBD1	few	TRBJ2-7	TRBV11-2	TGTGCCAGCAGCCCTTATATGGGACAGTCCTACGAGCAGTACTTC	CASSPYMGQSYEQYF
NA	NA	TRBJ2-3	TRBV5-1	TGCGCCAGCAGCTTGGACAGGGTTGGGGCAGATACGCAGTATTTT	CASSLDRVGADTQYF
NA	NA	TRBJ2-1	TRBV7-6	TGTGCCAGCAGCGGGGGCTTAGGTGGTGAGCAGTTCTTC	CASSGGLGGEQFF
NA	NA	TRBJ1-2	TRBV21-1	TGTGCCAGAACCCGACAGCTTAATGGCTACACCTTC	CARTRQLNGYTF
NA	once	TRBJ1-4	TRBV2	TGTGCCAGCAGTGAACGACAGTCAAAACTGTTTTTT	CASSERQSKLFF
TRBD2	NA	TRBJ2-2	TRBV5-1	TGCGCCAGCAGCTCCCTAGCGGGAGGGCCTCCGGAGCTGTTTTTT	CASSSLAGGPPELFF
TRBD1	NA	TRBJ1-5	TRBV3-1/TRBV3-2	TGTGCCAGCAGCCAAACCAGGGGGATCGATCAGCCCCAGCATTTT	CASSQTRGIDQPQHF
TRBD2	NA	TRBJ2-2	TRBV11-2	TGTGCCAGCAGCTCCCTAGCGGGAGGGGAAACCGGGGAGCTGTTTTTT	CASSSLAGGETGELFF
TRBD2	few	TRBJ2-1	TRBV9	TGTGCCAGCAGCGCCACTAGCGGGAGGACCAATGAGCAGTTCTTC	CASSATSGRTNEQFF
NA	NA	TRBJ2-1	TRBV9	TGTGCCAGCAGCGTACGCGGTTACAATGAGCAGTTCTTC	CASSVRGYNEQFF
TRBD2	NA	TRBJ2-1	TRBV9	TGTGCCAGCAGCCCGGGACTAGCTCGGAATGAGCAGTTCTTC	CASSPGLARNEQFF
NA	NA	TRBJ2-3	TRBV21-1	TGTGCCAGCAGCAAAGGTCCTGGGGGGAGTAACACAGATACGCAGTATTTT	CASSKGPGGSNTDTQYF
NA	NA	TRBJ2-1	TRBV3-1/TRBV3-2	TGTGCCAGCAGCTCCAGCGGAGGCAATGAGCAGTTCTTC	CASSSSGGNEQFF
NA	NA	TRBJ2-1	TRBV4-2	TGTGCCAGCAGCCAGGAGACTAGGCAGTTCTTC	CASSQETRQFF
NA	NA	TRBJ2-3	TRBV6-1	TGTGCCAGCAGTGAAGACCCGCGGGATACGCAGTATTTT	CASSEDPRDTQYF
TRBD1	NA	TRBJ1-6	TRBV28	TGTGCCAGCACCCGGACAGGGCTAAATTCACCCCTCCACTTT	CASTRTGLNSPLHF
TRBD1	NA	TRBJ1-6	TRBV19	TGTGCCAGTAGTCCAGGACAGGGTTGGACACCCCTCCACTTT	CASSPGQGWTPLHF
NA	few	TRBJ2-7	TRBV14	TGTGCCAGCAGCCAAGATATGAGGGAGGTACAGTACTTC	CASSQDMREVQYF
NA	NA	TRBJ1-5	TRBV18	TGTGCCAGCTCATACGGGGTAGATCAGCCCCAGCATTTT	CASSYGVDQPQHF
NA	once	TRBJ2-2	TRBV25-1	TGTGCCAGCAGCGTCCCGGGACTCGCGGCCGGGGAGCTGTTTTTT	CASSVPGLAAGELFF
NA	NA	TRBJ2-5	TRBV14	TGTGCCAGCAGCCAATCCCTAATCCAGTACTTC	CASSQSLIQYF
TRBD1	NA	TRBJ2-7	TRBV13	TGTGCCAGCAGCCTTCCAGGGGGCCCGGTCGAGCAGTACTTC	CASSLPGGPVEQYF
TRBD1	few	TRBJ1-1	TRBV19	TGTGCCAGTAGTATGTTGGGGACAGGTACGTGGGAAGCTTTCTTT	CASSMLGTGTWEAFF
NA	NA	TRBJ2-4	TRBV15	TGTGCCACCAGCAGGGCGACGGGAAACATTCAGTACTTC	CATSRATGNIQYF
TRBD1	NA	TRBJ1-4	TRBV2	TGTGCCAGCAGTGGGGACAGGGCTACGACTAATGAAAAACTGTTTTTT	CASSGDRATTNEKLFF
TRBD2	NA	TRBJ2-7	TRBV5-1	TGCGCCAGCAGCACGGGGGCGGGGACTAGCGGGGAGCAGTACTTC	CASSTGAGTSGEQYF
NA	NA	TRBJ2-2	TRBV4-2	TGTGCCAGCAGCCGGATTAGTGTCCAGGGCGGGGAGCTGTTTTTT	CASSRISVQGGELFF
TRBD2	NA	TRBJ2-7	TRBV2	TGTGCCAGCAGTGAACGGGGAGGGATCTACGAGCAGTACTTC	CASSERGGIYEQYF
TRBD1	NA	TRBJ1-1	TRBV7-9	TGTGCCAGCAGCCTCTGGGACAGGAACACTGAAGCTTTCTTT	CASSLWDRNTEAFF
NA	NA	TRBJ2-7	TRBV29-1	TGCAGCGTCAGGACAGAATACGAGCAGTACTTC	CSVRTEYEQYF
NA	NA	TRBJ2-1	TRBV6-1	TGTGCCAGCAGTGAGCCCCCTCAGATTTCCTACAATGAGCAGTTCTTC	CASSEPPQISYNEQFF